The 27 T cell receptor beta chains reported below all come from one sample, sequenced in a study of cytomegalovirus exposure and HLA in healthy donors. The PCR ran on 60 Vbeta and 13 Jbeta primers. The repertoire was sequenced with immunoSEQ multiplex PCR; TCRdb's copy has only in-frame clones and lacks some. The record lists around 40,000 clones, of which the ten most abundant hold approximately 10%. Sample: PBMCs. The source of these receptors is a man aged 40-49 years in good health and CMV-seropositive.

The J gene is TRBJ2-6, the V gene TRBV7-2; 7 nucleotides line up with TRBD1. The CDR3 extends over 18 amino acids. The junction had 9 bases not matched to a gene; V was cut back by 1 base and J by 3 bases. CDR1 is SGHTA, CDR2 FQGNSA, per germline. The CDR3 sequence: CASSLGRGLRDGANVLTF. CDR3 DNA sequence: TGTGCCAGCAGCTTAGGAAGGGGGCTCAGAGATGGGGCCAACGTCCTGACTTTC.

The J gene is TRBJ2-3, the V gene TRBV7-6; tentatively, D is TRBD2 (5 bases). Trimming shortened V by 5 bases and J by 5 bases, and 8 bases separated the two germline ends. Per the germline V gene, CDR1 is SGHVS and CDR2 is FNYEAQ. The CDR3 consists of 12 residues. The CDR3 sequence is CASSLSGDTQYF. The CDR3 DNA is TGTGCCAGCAGCCTGAGCGGAGATACGCAGTATTTT. Supplemented by reference TRBV7-6 and TRBJ2-3, the full variable domain reads GAGVSQSPRYKVTKRGQDVALRCDPISGHVSLYWYRQALGQGPEFLTYFNYEAQQDKSGLPNDRFSAERPEGSISTLTIQRTEQRDSAMYRCASSLSGDTQYFGPGTRLTVL.

The chain is built from TRBV5-4 and TRBJ2-7, with D tentatively TRBD1 (5 bases). Germline V gene lookup returns CDR1 SGHNT and CDR2 YYREEE (reference sequence). With 1 base removed from V and 6 bases from J, the gap between germline ends came to 11 bases. CDR3 size: 13 residues. The CDR3 reads CASSLRLGREQYF. The CDR3, as DNA: TGTGCCAGCAGCTTGAGGTTGGGGCGCGAGCAGTACTTC.

The chain couples TRBV9 to TRBJ1-4; TRBD1 agrees at 10 bases. CDR1 SGDLS and CDR2 YYNGEE come from the germline V gene. This CDR3 spans 16 amino acids. The trim removed 4 bases at V and 4 bases at J, leaving 7 bases unmatched. The CDR3: CASSPGGTGVNEKLFF. CDR3 nucleotides: TGTGCCAGCAGCCCAGGCGGGACAGGGGTTAATGAAAAACTGTTTTTT. Looking up the rest from reference TRBV9 and TRBJ1-4 gives the full variable domain: DSGVTQTPKHLITATGQRVTLRCSPRSGDLSVYWYQQSLDQGLQFLIQYYNGEERAKGNILERFSAQQFPDLHSELNLSSLELGDSALYFCASSPGGTGVNEKLFFGSGTQLSVL.

CDR3 in amino acids: CASSLTGPSGNTIYF. The CDR3 DNA sequence: TGTGCCAGCAGCCTAACAGGGCCCTCTGGAAACACCATATATTTT. V usage is TRBV27 and J usage is TRBJ1-3; D is possibly TRBD1 (6 bases). CDR3 length equals 15 residues. The V gene lost 6 bases and the J gene lost 0 bases, with 12 bases spanning the gap. Germline V lookup: CDR1 MNHEY, CDR2 SMNVEV (reference sequence).

This chain connects TRBV7-9 to TRBJ2-1; 14 bases fit TRBD2. This CDR3 is built from 15 residues. Germline V lookup: CDR1 SEHNR, CDR2 FQNEAQ (reference sequence). The V gene end was trimmed by 3 bases and the J gene end by 8 bases; junction bases not matched to a gene: 3. In DNA form, the CDR3 reads TGTGCCAGCAGCTTTGGGACTAGCGGGAGAGATGAGCAGTTCTTC. Residues: CASSFGTSGRDEQFF.

The J gene is TRBJ1-4, the V gene TRBV2; D may be TRBD1 (6 bases). The germline gives CDR1 SNHLY, CDR2 FYNNEI. Between the trimmed V and J ends, which lost 6 bases and 3 bases, there was a span of 11 bases. The CDR3 spans 14 residues. In DNA form, the CDR3 reads TGTGCCAGCAGCCCCAGGGGAGCTAATGAAAAACTGTTTTTT. It is translated as CASSPRGANEKLFF.

This chain uses TRBV7-2 with TRBJ2-6; possible D gene TRBD1, 6 bases. The V and J ends lost 5 bases and 0 bases respectively, with 11 bases between them. CDR1 and CDR2 from the germline V gene are SGHTA and FQGNSA. The CDR3 consists of 16 residues. The CDR3 sequence: CASSPGQVSGANVLTF. CDR3 DNA: TGTGCCAGCAGCCCGGGACAAGTCTCTGGGGCCAACGTCCTGACTTTC.

This chain links TRBV14 with TRBJ2-7; 8 positions match TRBD2. The CDR3 length is 16 residues. Germline assignment: CDR1 SGHDN and CDR2 FVKESK. The V and J ends lost 4 bases and 6 bases, in that order; junction bases with no gene match: 14. CDR3 bases: TGTGCCAGCAGCCTGCATCACCGGGACCGGGGGGGCGAGCAGTACTTC. Encoded protein: CASSLHHRDRGGEQYF.

The gene calls are TRBV19 and TRBJ2-7; 10 positions agree with TRBD1. Trimming took 6 bases from V and 5 from J; bases not matched to a gene: 4. The CDR3 loop spans 13 amino acids. Germline-derived CDR1 and CDR2 are LNHDA and SQIVND (reference sequence). This CDR3 reads CASRPGTGDEQYF. The CDR3 nucleotides read TGTGCCAGTAGACCTGGGACAGGGGACGAGCAGTACTTC.

The CDR3 DNA is TGTGCCAGCAGCTTAATAGTAGCGGCTGATACGCAGTATTTT. This translates into CASSLIVAADTQYF. The V call is TRBV5-4, the J call TRBJ2-3, with D possibly being TRBD2 (6 bases). CDR3 length: 14 residues. Germline CDR1 SGHNT, CDR2 YYREEE (reference sequence). V was cut by 2 bases and J by 6 bases, with 13 bases left in between.

The CDR3 region is CASSLMSPRSGNTIYF. CDR3 sequence (DNA): TGTGCCAGCAGCTTAATGTCGCCCCGGAGTGGAAACACCATATATTTT. The rearrangement joins TRBV7-3 to TRBJ1-3; D gene ambiguous. Trimming cost V 1 base and J 3 bases, with 13 bases left between them. The CDR3 is 16 residues long. The germline gives CDR1 SGHTA, CDR2 FQGTGA.

The V call is TRBV2, the J call TRBJ2-7; TRBD2 might be the D (5 bases). V was cut by 2 bases and J by 3 bases, with 11 bases left in between. The CDR3 spans 14 residues. CDR1 and CDR2 from the germline V gene are SNHLY and FYNNEI. The CDR3 is CASSEIRTHYEQYF. The CDR3 DNA is TGTGCCAGCAGTGAAATCCGGACTCACTACGAGCAGTACTTC.

The rearrangement links TRBV19 to TRBJ2-2; D ambiguous. The CDR3 length is 14 residues. Germline V lookup: CDR1 LNHDA, CDR2 SQIVND (reference sequence). Trimming pared 4 bases from V and 0 bases from J, leaving 6 bases between. The CDR3, as DNA: TGTGCCAGTAGTACGAGCGCGAACACCGGGGAGCTGTTTTTT. Residues: CASSTSANTGELFF.

The chain couples TRBV2 to TRBJ1-1; the match to TRBD1 covers 7 bases. The trim removed 6 bases at V and 1 base at J, leaving 2 bases unmatched. Germline lookup yields CDR1 SNHLY and CDR2 FYNNEI. CDR3 length: 13 residues. The CDR3 region is CASRGTANTEAFF. The CDR3 DNA reads TGTGCCAGCAGGGGGACAGCGAACACTGAAGCTTTCTTT.

The chain joins TRBV29-1 to TRBJ2-5, with D perhaps TRBD1 (7 bases). V gave up 4 bases and J gave up 0 bases, with 15 bases separating them. The CDR3 is 15 residues long. Germline V gives CDR1 SQVTM, CDR2 ANQGSEA. CDR3 bases: TGCAGCGTTGGGGAGGACAGGCCGTACCAAGAGACCCAGTACTTC. Translation: CSVGEDRPYQETQYF.

About this clone itself: Other DNA sequences in this sample translate to the same CDR3. This chain connects TRBV11-3 to TRBJ2-7; 7 nucleotides agree with TRBD1. The CDR3 contains 14 residues. V trimming: 1 base; J trimming: 2 bases; junction bases outside the gene matches: 2. The germline CDR1 and CDR2 sequences are SGHNT and YENEEA. The CDR3 bases are TGTGCCAGCAGCTTAGGGGACAGTCCCTACGAGCAGTACTTC. This encodes CASSLGDSPYEQYF.

This chain connects TRBV27 to TRBJ2-3, with 9 bases fitting TRBD1. The J segment lost 2 bases and the V segment lost 5 bases, leaving 11 bases of the junction unmatched. The CDR3 extends over 17 amino acids. Germline CDR1 MNHEY, CDR2 SMNVEV (reference sequence). The DNA of the CDR3 is TGTGCCAGCAGTATCCGGGGACAGGGCCGGCTCACAGATACGCAGTATTTT. This codes for CASSIRGQGRLTDTQYF.

The V call is TRBV5-6, the J call TRBJ2-7, with TRBD1 matching over 11 bases. This CDR3 has 16 amino acids. Germline-derived CDR1 and CDR2 are SGHDT and YYEEEE. V lost 5 bases, J lost 2 bases, and 9 bases stayed unmatched. The CDR3 here is CASRPRDRGIAYEQYF. The CDR3 DNA is TGTGCCAGCAGACCTCGGGACAGGGGGATCGCCTACGAGCAGTACTTC. Complete variable domain (other parts from reference TRBV5-6 and TRBJ2-7): DAGVTQSPTHLIKTRGQQVTLRCSPKSGHDTVSWYQQALGQGPQFIFQYYEEEERQRGNFPDRFSGHQFPNYSSELNVNALLLGDSALYLCASRPRDRGIAYEQYFGPGTRLTVT.

V is TRBV18 and J is TRBJ1-2; the D gene is possibly TRBD1 (6 bases). V was cut by 3 bases and J by 8 bases, with 10 bases left in between. CDR1 and CDR2 (germline): KGHSH, LQKENI. This CDR3 region has 12 residues. For the CDR3, the DNA is TGTGCCAGCTCACCCGGACAGTACGGCTACACCTTC. Protein product: CASSPGQYGYTF.

V usage is TRBV2 and J usage is TRBJ2-2, with 14 bases lining up with TRBD2. The germline V gene has CDR1 SNHLY and CDR2 FYNNEI. This CDR3 has 15 residues. V gave up 6 bases and J gave up 5 bases; unmatched junction bases: 2. The CDR3 DNA follows: TGTGCCAGCAGGGGACTAGCGGGAGAGACCGGGGAGCTGTTTTTT. Translation gives CASRGLAGETGELFF.

This sequence joins TRBV6-6 and TRBJ1-4, with a tentative D call TRBD1 (5 bases). Trimming cost V 0 bases and J 5 bases, with 10 bases left between them. The CDR3 has 15 residues. The germline V gene encodes CDR1 MNHNY and CDR2 SVGAGI (reference sequence). DNA for the CDR3: TGTGCCAGCAGTTACTCAAGGGGAAACAATGAAAAACTGTTTTTT. Its translation: CASSYSRGNNEKLFF.

V gene TRBV6-6 combines with J gene TRBJ1-1; D is uncertain. The germline V gene encodes CDR1 MNHNY and CDR2 SVGAGI (reference sequence). This CDR3 has 13 amino acids. The ends were cut back, 6 bases at V and 2 bases at J, with 10 bases in the middle. The CDR3 loop is CASRAGSNTEAFF. In nucleotides, the CDR3 is TGTGCCAGCAGAGCCGGTTCCAACACTGAAGCTTTCTTT.

The J gene is TRBJ1-2, the V gene TRBV5-1; TRBD1 is a possible D gene (6 bases). The CDR3 runs to 15 residues. With 5 bases removed from V and 4 bases from J, the gap between germline ends came to 18 bases. Germline CDR1 reads SGHRS; CDR2 reads YFSETQ. CDR3 residues: CASRDPRGRGYGYTF. The CDR3 coding sequence is TGCGCCAGCAGAGACCCGAGGGGGAGGGGCTATGGCTACACCTTC. Full variable domain (outside the CDR3, taken from reference TRBV5-1 and TRBJ1-2): KAGVTQTPRYLIKTRGQQVTLSCSPISGHRSVSWYQQTPGQGLQFLFEYFSETQRNKGNFPGRFSGRQFSNSRSEMNVSTLELGDSALYLCASRDPRGRGYGYTFGSGTRLTVV.

The V call is TRBV9, the J call TRBJ2-7; 10 nucleotides agree with TRBD2. The V and J ends lost 4 bases and 2 bases, in that order; junction bases with no gene match: 6. Germline-derived CDR1 and CDR2 are SGDLS and YYNGEE. The CDR3 has 15 residues. CDR3 loop: CASSPRLAGTYEQYF. The CDR3 DNA sequence: TGTGCCAGCAGCCCGCGACTAGCGGGTACCTACGAGCAGTACTTC.

V and J are TRBV9 and TRBJ2-5; a weak D match, TRBD1 (5 bases). This CDR3 is built from 13 residues. Trimming pared 2 bases from V and 3 bases from J, leaving 8 bases between. Germline V CDR1 and CDR2: SGDLS, YYNGEE. The CDR3 sequence: CASSVQGKETQYF. The CDR3, as DNA: TGTGCCAGCAGCGTTCAGGGAAAAGAGACCCAGTACTTC. The whole variable domain, filled in from reference TRBV9 and TRBJ2-5, reads DSGVTQTPKHLITATGQRVTLRCSPRSGDLSVYWYQQSLDQGLQFLIQYYNGEERAKGNILERFSAQQFPDLHSELNLSSLELGDSALYFCASSVQGKETQYFGPGTRLLVL.

V usage is TRBV28 and J usage is TRBJ1-5; D gene uncertain. The CDR3 length is 15 residues. V was cut by 3 bases and J by 6 bases, with 15 bases left in between. Germline V CDR1 and CDR2: MDHEN, SYDVKM. CDR3 bases: TGTGCCAGCAGTTTGGTCGGGAGGGTAGGTCAGCCCCAGCATTTT. It translates to CASSLVGRVGQPQHF.